The 14 T cell receptor beta chains below come from one sample, sequenced in a study of blood T cells in healthy people across ages. Then a second PCR, running about 6 to 12 cycles, was carried out with a sample-barcoded 5' primer and a J-beta primer mix. TCRdb passed the 5' RACE reads through MiXCR, listing each CDR3 protein once. The sample includes roughly 700,000 distinct CDR3 sequences, about 30% of them seen just once. The sequencing sample was made of blood. The receptors were sampled from a woman aged 80 or over in good health.

Worth noting for this clonotype: A much larger clone differs by one base, so this may be a read error. As the CDR3 is not closed by the conserved phenylalanine or tryptophan, this likely results from a read error. The genes are TRBV20-1 and TRBJ2-1; D might be TRBD1 (6 bases). This CDR3 comprises 11 residues. Germline V lookup: CDR1 DFQATT, CDR2 SNEGSKA (reference sequence). V dropped 1 base and J dropped 13 bases, with 11 bases sitting between them. The CDR3 region is CSARVQGYQFV. The CDR3 DNA is TGCAGTGCTAGAGTTCAGGGGTACCAGTTCGTC.

The V call is TRBV5-1, the J call TRBJ2-3, with 9 bases identical to TRBD1. Germline V CDR1 and CDR2: SGHRS, YFSETQ. V lost 4 bases and J lost 4; bases outside the gene matches: 4. This CDR3 contains 14 residues. CDR3: CASSRWTGADTQYF. In nucleotides, the CDR3 is TGCGCCAGCAGCAGATGGACAGGGGCAGATACGCAGTATTTT. The full variable domain, rest sourced from reference TRBV5-1 and TRBJ2-3, is KAGVTQTPRYLIKTRGQQVTLSCSPISGHRSVSWYQQTPGQGLQFLFEYFSETQRNKGNFPGRFSGRQFSNSRSEMNVSTLELGDSALYLCASSRWTGADTQYFGPGTRLTVL.

At least ten counts were recorded for this clonotype. V and J are TRBV3-1 and TRBJ1-2; 9 positions match TRBD1. Unmatched junction bases numbered 11, after V lost 1 base and J lost 8 bases. This CDR3 is built from 16 residues. Germline V lookup: CDR1 LGHDT, CDR2 YNNKEL (reference sequence). The CDR3 spells CASSQGDRDRVTGYTF. The DNA for the CDR3 is TGTGCCAGCAGCCAAGGGGATCGGGACAGGGTTACAGGCTACACCTTC.

There are a few counts of this clonotype. The chain couples TRBV30 to TRBJ2-1, with TRBD2 matching over 9 bases. Germline V CDR1 and CDR2: GTSNPN, SVGIG (reference sequence). The length of the CDR3 is 13 residues. V gave up 3 bases and J gave up 9 bases; unmatched junction bases: 6. CDR3: CAWRLAGASEQFF. CDR3 coding DNA: TGTGCCTGGAGATTAGCGGGGGCCAGTGAGCAGTTCTTC.

This clonotype occurred many times. The V call is TRBV12-3 or TRBV12-4, the J call TRBJ1-2; D is unclear. V shed 6 bases and J shed 3 bases, with 26 bases lying between them. The CDR3 is made up of 18 amino acids. CDR3 DNA sequence: TGTGCCAGCAGCCCCCAGGAAGGGCTATTTAGTACGGACTATGGCTACACCTTC. Its protein product is CASSPQEGLFSTDYGYTF.

Regarding this clonotype: A much larger clone is a single base away; this may be a read error. V and J are TRBV7-9 and TRBJ2-5; 9 nucleotides line up with TRBD1. This CDR3 is 13 amino acids long. Germline values: CDR1 SEHNR, CDR2 FQNEAQ (reference sequence). The V gene end was trimmed by 5 bases and the J gene end by 11 bases; junction bases not matched to a gene: 9. In nucleotides, the CDR3 is TGTGCCAGCAGCCCAAGACAGGGGGTTGAGCAGTACTTC. This sequence encodes CASSPRQGVEQYF.

There are many counts of this clonotype. The V gene is TRBV29-1, the J gene TRBJ2-1; 13 bases align to TRBD2. With 7 bases clipped from V and 10 bases from J, the junction kept 10 bases outside the gene matches. Germline CDR1 SQVTM, CDR2 ANQGSEA. The CDR3 extends over 14 amino acids. CDR3 in amino acids: CSGQTSGGVGEQFF. CDR3 bases: TGCAGCGGCCAAACTAGCGGGGGGGTTGGGGAGCAGTTCTTC.

The chain is built from TRBV6-2 or TRBV6-3 and TRBJ2-7; 7 bases are shared with TRBD1. This CDR3 comprises 13 residues. With 5 bases clipped from V and 3 bases from J, the junction kept 4 bases outside the gene matches. Germline loops: CDR1 MNHEY, CDR2 SVGEGT. This CDR3 reads CASSQGTDYEQYF. DNA for the CDR3: TGTGCCAGCAGTCAAGGGACAGACTACGAGCAGTACTTC.

This clonotype was seen ten or more times. The chain joins TRBV24-1 to TRBJ2-7; 8 positions agree with TRBD1. The CDR3 has 14 residues. The germline gives CDR1 KGHDR, CDR2 SFDVKD. Losses at the gene ends were 4 bases for V and 3 bases for J; bases not matched to a gene: 4. The CDR3: CATSDSGQVYEQYF. CDR3 bases: TGTGCCACCAGTGACTCGGGACAGGTCTACGAGCAGTACTTC.

In its sample, this clonotype was seen many times. V is TRBV27 and J is TRBJ2-7; D is possibly TRBD2 (6 bases). Germline V gene sequence: CDR1 MNHEY, CDR2 SMNVEV (reference sequence). This CDR3 has 15 amino acids. The V and J ends lost 3 bases and 6 bases respectively, with 18 bases between them. This chain's CDR3 is CASSFRPGEGSEQYF. The CDR3 DNA follows: TGTGCCAGCAGTTTTAGGCCGGGGGAAGGGTCCGAGCAGTACTTC.

The count of this clonotype is one. This chain connects TRBV20-1 to TRBJ2-7; no clear D. The J call could be wrong; TRBJ2-5 is a better fit for the DNA end. The germline V gene has CDR1 DFQATT and CDR2 SNEGSKA (reference sequence). The CDR3 consists of 13 residues. CDR3 sequence (DNA): TGCAGTGCTAGAGATGGGCCTACGGAGACCCAGTACTTC. Residues: CSARDGPTETQYF.

This clonotype appeared a single time. CDR3 sequence: CASSLLGEGEKLFF. DNA for the CDR3: TGTGCCAGCAGCTTATTAGGGGAGGGGGAAAAACTGTTTTTT. The chain links TRBV7-2 to TRBJ1-4; weak D call: TRBD1 (5 bases). V lost 2 bases and J lost 8, with 12 bases in between. The CDR3 totals 14 residues. Germline V gene lookup returns CDR1 SGHTA and CDR2 FQGNSA.

This clonotype was counted at least ten times. The rearrangement links TRBV7-6 to TRBJ2-5, with TRBD2 matching over 11 bases. The CDR3 runs 15 residues. With V trimmed by 4 bases and J by 4 bases, 5 bases remained unmatched. CDR1 and CDR2 (germline): SGHVS, FNYEAQ. CDR3 sequence reads: CASSSSGGPRETQYF. CDR3 bases: TGTGCCAGCAGCTCTAGCGGGGGGCCGAGAGAGACCCAGTACTTC.

Notes on this clonotype: An end of the junction does not agree with germline; a read error may underlie this. Here the CDR3 reads CSASVYGYTF. DNA of the CDR3: TGCAGTGCTTCAGTCTATGGTTACACCTTC. The V and J genes are TRBV20-1 and TRBJ1-2; D is undetermined. The CDR3 has 10 amino acids. CDR1 is DFQATT, CDR2 SNEGSKA, per germline (reference sequence).